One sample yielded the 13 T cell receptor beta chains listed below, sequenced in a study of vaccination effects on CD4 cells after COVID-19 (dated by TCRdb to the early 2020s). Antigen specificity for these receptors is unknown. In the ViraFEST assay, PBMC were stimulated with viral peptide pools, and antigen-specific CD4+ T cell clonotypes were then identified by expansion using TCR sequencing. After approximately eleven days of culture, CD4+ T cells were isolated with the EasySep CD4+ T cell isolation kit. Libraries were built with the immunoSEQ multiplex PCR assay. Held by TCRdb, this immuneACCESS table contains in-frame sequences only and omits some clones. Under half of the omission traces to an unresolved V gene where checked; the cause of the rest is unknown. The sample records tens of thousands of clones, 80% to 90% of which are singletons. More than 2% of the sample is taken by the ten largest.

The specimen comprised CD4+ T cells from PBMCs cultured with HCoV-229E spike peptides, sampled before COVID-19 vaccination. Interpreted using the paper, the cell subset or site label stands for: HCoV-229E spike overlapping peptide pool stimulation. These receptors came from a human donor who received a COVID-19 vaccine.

DNA for the CDR3: TGTGCCAGCAGCTTTACTGCGCGGGGTGAGCAGTACGTC. This translates into CASSFTARGEQYV. The chain has TRBV7-9 and TRBJ2-7; TRBD2 might be the D (6 bases). Germline CDR1 and CDR2: SEHNR and FQNEAQ (reference sequence). Trimming took 3 bases from V and 7 from J, leaving 13 bases between them. The length of the CDR3 is 13 residues.

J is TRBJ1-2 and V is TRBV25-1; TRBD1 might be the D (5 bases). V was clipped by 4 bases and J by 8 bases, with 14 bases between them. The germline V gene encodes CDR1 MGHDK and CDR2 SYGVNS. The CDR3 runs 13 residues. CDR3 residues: CASSVVEGLGYTF. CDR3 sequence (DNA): TGTGCCAGCAGTGTTGTTGAGGGGTTAGGCTACACCTTC.

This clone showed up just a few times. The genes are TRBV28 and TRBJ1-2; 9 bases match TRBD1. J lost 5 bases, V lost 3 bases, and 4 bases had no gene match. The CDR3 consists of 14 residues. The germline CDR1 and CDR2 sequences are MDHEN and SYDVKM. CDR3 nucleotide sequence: TGTGCCAGCAGTTTGGGACAGGGTTGGTATGGCTACACCTTC. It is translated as CASSLGQGWYGYTF.

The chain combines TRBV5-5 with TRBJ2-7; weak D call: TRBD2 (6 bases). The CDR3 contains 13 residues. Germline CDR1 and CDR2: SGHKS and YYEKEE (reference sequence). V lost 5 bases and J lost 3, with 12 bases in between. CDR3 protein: CASSTTGSYEQYV. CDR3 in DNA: TGTGCCAGCAGTACCACCGGGAGCTACGAGCAGTACGTC.

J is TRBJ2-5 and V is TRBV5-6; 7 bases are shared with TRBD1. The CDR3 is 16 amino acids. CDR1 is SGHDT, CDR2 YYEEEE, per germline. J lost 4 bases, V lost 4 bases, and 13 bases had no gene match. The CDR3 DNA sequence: TGTGCCAGCAGCCAAGCGACAGGGCTTAGAAGAGAGACCCAGTACTTC. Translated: CASSQATGLRRETQYF.

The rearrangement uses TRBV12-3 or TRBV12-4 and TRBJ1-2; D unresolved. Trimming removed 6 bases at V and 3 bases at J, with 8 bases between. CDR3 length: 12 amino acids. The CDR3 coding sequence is TGTGCCAGCAGGGTGGGGTACTATGGCTACACCTTC. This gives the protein CASRVGYYGYTF.

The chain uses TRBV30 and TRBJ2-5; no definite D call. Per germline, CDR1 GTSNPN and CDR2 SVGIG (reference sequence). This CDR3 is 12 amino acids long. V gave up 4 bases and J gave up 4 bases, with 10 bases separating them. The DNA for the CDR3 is TGTGCCTGGATGAGTCTAGGAGAGACCCAGTACTTC. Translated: CAWMSLGETQYF.

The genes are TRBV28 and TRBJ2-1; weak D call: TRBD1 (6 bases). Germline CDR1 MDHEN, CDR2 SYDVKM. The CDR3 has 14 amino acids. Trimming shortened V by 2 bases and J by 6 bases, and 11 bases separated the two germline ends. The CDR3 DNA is TGTGCCAGCAGTTTACGTGGCAGGGGCAATGAGCAGTTCTTC. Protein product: CASSLRGRGNEQFF. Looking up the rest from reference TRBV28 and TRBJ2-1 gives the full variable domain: DVKVTQSSRYLVKRTGEKVFLECVQDMDHENMFWYRQDPGLGLRLIYFSYDVKMKEKGDIPEGYSVSREKKERFSLILESASTNQTSMYLCASSLRGRGNEQFFGPGTRLTVL.

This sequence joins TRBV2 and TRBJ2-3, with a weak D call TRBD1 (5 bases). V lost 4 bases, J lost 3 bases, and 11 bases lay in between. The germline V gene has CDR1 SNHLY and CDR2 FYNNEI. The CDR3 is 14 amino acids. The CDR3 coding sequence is TGTGCCAGCAGTGGGGGCCTTCGAACAGATACGCAGTATTTT. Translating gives CASSGGLRTDTQYF.

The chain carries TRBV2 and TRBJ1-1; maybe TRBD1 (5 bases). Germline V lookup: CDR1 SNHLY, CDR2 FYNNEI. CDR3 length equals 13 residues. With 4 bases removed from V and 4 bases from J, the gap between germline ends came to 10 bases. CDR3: CASSGLGGTEAFF. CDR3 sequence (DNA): TGTGCCAGCAGTGGGCTGGGGGGCACTGAAGCTTTCTTT.

The CDR3 region is CASSYRDRGHSYEQYV. CDR3 nucleotide sequence: TGTGCCAGCAGTTATCGGGACAGGGGGCATTCATACGAGCAGTACGTC. This rearrangement joins TRBV6-9 to TRBJ2-7, with TRBD1 matching 12 bases. The CDR3 has 16 amino acids. With V trimmed by 2 bases and J by 4 bases, 6 bases remained unmatched. Germline CDR1 MNHGY, CDR2 SVAAGI.

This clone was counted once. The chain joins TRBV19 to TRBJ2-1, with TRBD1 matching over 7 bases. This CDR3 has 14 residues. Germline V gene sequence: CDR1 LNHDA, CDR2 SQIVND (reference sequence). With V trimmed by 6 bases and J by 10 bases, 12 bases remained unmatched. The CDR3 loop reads CASRVKTGPREQFF. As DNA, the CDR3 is TGTGCCAGTAGGGTAAAGACAGGGCCTCGGGAGCAGTTCTTC. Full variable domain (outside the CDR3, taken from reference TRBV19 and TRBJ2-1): DGGITQSPKYLFRKEGQNVTLSCEQNLNHDAMYWYRQDPGQGLRLIYYSQIVNDFQKGDIAEGYSVSREKKESFPLTVTSAQKNPTAFYLCASRVKTGPREQFFGPGTRLTVL.

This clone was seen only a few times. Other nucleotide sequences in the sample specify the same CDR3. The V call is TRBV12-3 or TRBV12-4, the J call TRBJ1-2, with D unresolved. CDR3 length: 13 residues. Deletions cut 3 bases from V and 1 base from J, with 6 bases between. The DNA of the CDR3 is TGTGCCAGCAGTTTTGGGGTTAACTATGGCTACACCTTC. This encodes CASSFGVNYGYTF.